The clone carrying this TCR beta chain was seen ten or more times. Its antigen remains unknown. V dropped 1 base and J dropped 4 bases, with 11 bases sitting between them. The length of the CDR3 is 14 residues. CDR1 is DFQATT and CDR2 is SNEGSKA in the germline V gene (reference sequence). MiXCR, applied by TCRdb to the 5' RACE reads, yields one record per CDR3 protein. The table includes around 91,000 distinct CDR3 sequences, approximately 9.6% detected once. These data come from a study of CD8 T cells in ankylosing spondylitis. Findings and limits, study-wide: In ankylosing spondylitis blood, a motif of seven to nine highly homologous TCR beta variants appeared characteristic. Some motif variants were previously reported in reactive arthritis synovial fluid and blood.

This TCR came from a male donor with ankylosing spondylitis. Sequencing was carried out using blood, either unsorted or a sorted T cell fraction (not recorded which). The chain combines TRBV20-1 with TRBJ2-1; D gene unclear. In DNA form, the CDR3 reads TGCAGTGCTAGAGTAAGGGCTTCTTACAATGAGCAGTTCTTC. Its translation: CSARVRASYNEQFF.